A selection of T cell receptor beta chains follows, all from one sample in a study of blood T cells in healthy people across ages. TCRdb re-analysed the 5' RACE reads in MiXCR, keeping a single row per CDR3 protein. The data show 2 million or so distinct CDR3 sequences, around 50% seen once. Sample: blood. These receptors all stem from a woman aged 40 to 50 in good health. Both conserved end residues are part of each CDR3. A D gene is named only where the DNA matches it firmly. The listing skips clone size in some rows; elsewhere it reads once, few, many or a size class.

TRBV28	TRBJ2-3	TRBD2	few	CASSLSLAGIDTQYF	TGTGCCAGCAGTTTATCCCTAGCGGGGATAGATACGCAGTATTTT
TRBV20-1	TRBJ2-7	NA	few	CSAKVPVYEQYF	TGCAGTGCAAAGGTCCCGGTCTACGAGCAGTACTTC
TRBV20-1	TRBJ2-1	TRBD2	few	CSALTSGVDNEQFF	TGCAGTGCCTTGACTAGCGGGGTTGACAATGAGCAGTTCTTC
TRBV6-5	TRBJ2-7	NA	once	CASSPPGGTYNEQYF	TGTGCCAGCAGCCCCCCGGGGGGCACCTACAATGAGCAGTACTTC
TRBV10-1	TRBJ2-4	TRBD2	NA	CASSEGGSGVKNIQYF	TGCGCCAGCAGTGAGGGGGGTAGCGGGGTCAAAAACATTCAGTACTTC
TRBV28	TRBJ2-5	NA	NA	CASSFPLRGSRGETQYF	TGTGCCAGCAGTTTTCCTCTCCGAGGGTCCAGAGGAGAGACCCAGTACTTC
TRBV28	TRBJ2-5	TRBD1	NA	CASSGDRGDWIETQYF	TGTGCCAGCAGCGGGGACAGGGGCGATTGGATAGAGACCCAGTACTTC
TRBV10-3	TRBJ2-7	TRBD2	few	CAIMGTSGGASSYEQYF	TGTGCCATCATGGGTACTAGCGGGGGGGCCAGCTCCTACGAGCAGTACTTC
TRBV4-1	TRBJ2-7	TRBD2	NA	CASSQFASGGSYEQYF	TGCGCCAGCAGCCAATTCGCTAGCGGGGGTTCCTACGAGCAGTACTTC
TRBV29-1	TRBJ2-1	NA	NA	CSVEEALAYNEQFF	TGCAGCGTTGAAGAAGCCCTAGCATACAATGAGCAGTTCTTC
TRBV5-1	TRBJ1-4	TRBD1	many	CASSSQGANEKLFF	TGTGCCAGCAGCTCACAGGGGGCTAATGAAAAACTGTTTTTT
TRBV7-6	TRBJ2-3	NA	few	CASRGPSGDLTDTQYF	TGTGCCAGCAGGGGCCCTTCAGGGGACCTCACAGATACGCAGTATTTT
TRBV6-5	TRBJ2-1	TRBD2	NA	CASSWTSGGAFTYNEQFF	TGTGCCAGCAGTTGGACTAGCGGGGGGGCCTTTACCTACAATGAGCAGTTCTTC
TRBV2	TRBJ2-7	NA	NA	CASSDPRWQGSLSGTYEQYF	TGTGCCAGCAGTGACCCTCGGTGGCAGGGATCCCTTAGTGGGACCTACGAGCAGTACTTC
TRBV2	TRBJ2-3	NA	NA	CASSEQAGTDTQYF	TGTGCCAGCAGTGAACAGGCCGGCACAGATACGCAGTATTTT
TRBV15	TRBJ2-3	NA	few	CATSRDVGGDTQYF	TGTGCCACCAGCAGAGATGTCGGAGGAGATACGCAGTATTTT
TRBV20-1	TRBJ2-1	NA	few	CSASSAPGGGFF	TGCAGTGCTAGTTCGGCTCCAGGTGGGGGGTTCTTC
TRBV7-8	TRBJ2-1	NA	NA	CASSLVYRGGEGIETQFF	TGTGCCAGCAGCCTCGTTTACAGGGGAGGTGAGGGGATTGAGACCCAGTTCTTC
TRBV20-1	TRBJ2-1	NA	few	CSARPSWRGTYNEQFF	TGCAGTGCTAGACCGTCCTGGCGGGGAACTTACAATGAGCAGTTCTTC
TRBV4-1	TRBJ1-2	TRBD1	many	CASSQLTGGDYGYTF	TGCGCCAGCAGCCAATTGACAGGGGGCGACTATGGCTACACCTTC
TRBV7-2	TRBJ1-6	NA	NA	CASSVLMENSPLHF	TGTGCCAGCAGCGTGCTTATGGAAAATTCACCCCTCCACTTT
TRBV6-1	TRBJ1-4	NA	once	CAGTHGGQNEKLFF	TGTGCCGGCACCCACGGAGGGCAAAATGAAAAACTGTTTTTT
TRBV6-5	TRBJ2-5	NA	few	CASSYLEEGTGTQYF	TGTGCCAGCAGTTACCTGGAGGAAGGAACGGGGACCCAGTACTTC
TRBV5-4	TRBJ2-6	NA	once	CASRPDSPVGANVLTF	TGTGCCAGCAGGCCGGACAGCCCCGTTGGGGCCAACGTCCTGACTTTC
TRBV28	TRBJ2-2	NA	once	CASSLWGQDGELFF	TGTGCCAGCAGTTTATGGGGGCAGGACGGGGAGCTGTTTTTT
TRBV28	TRBJ2-3	NA	NA	CASSWGTLGTQYF	TGTGCCAGCAGTTGGGGGACCCTTGGTACGCAGTATTTT
TRBV3-1	TRBJ1-2	NA	NA	CASSQGASPSWGYTF	TGTGCCAGCAGCCAAGGGGCCAGCCCGTCCTGGGGCTACACCTTC
TRBV6-4	TRBJ2-3	NA	NA	CASSSRPGERDTQYF	TGTGCCAGCAGTTCGAGACCCGGGGAGAGGGATACGCAGTATTTT
TRBV7-9	TRBJ2-7	TRBD2	few	CASSLVAGVVSEQYF	TGTGCCAGCAGCTTAGTAGCGGGGGTCGTAAGCGAGCAGTACTTC
TRBV12-3/TRBV12-4	TRBJ2-1	NA	NA	CASSLGDPQSYNEQFF	TGTGCCAGCAGTTTAGGGGACCCTCAATCCTACAATGAGCAGTTCTTC
TRBV15	TRBJ2-1	NA	few	CATSSMQGGSYNEQFF	TGTGCCACCAGCTCTATGCAGGGAGGATCCTACAATGAGCAGTTCTTC
TRBV27	TRBJ2-1	NA	NA	CASKTYNEQFF	TGTGCCAGCAAAACCTACAATGAGCAGTTCTTC
TRBV6-6	TRBJ2-6	NA	few	CASSFKRSGANVLTF	TGTGCCAGCAGTTTCAAAAGATCCGGGGCCAACGTCCTGACTTTC
TRBV12-3/TRBV12-4	TRBJ2-1	NA	NA	CASTLDLLNEQFF	TGTGCCAGCACCCTAGATTTGCTCAATGAGCAGTTCTTC
TRBV28	TRBJ2-7	NA	few	CATLSYEQYF	TGTGCCACCCTGTCTTACGAGCAGTACTTC
TRBV20-1	TRBJ2-4	NA	NA	CSARSGQTPKNIQYF	TGCAGTGCTAGAAGTGGGCAGACCCCTAAAAACATTCAGTACTTC
TRBV6-1	TRBJ1-4	NA	NA	CASSAAPEYEKLFF	TGTGCCAGCAGTGCAGCCCCGGAATATGAAAAACTGTTTTTT
TRBV20-1	TRBJ2-5	NA	NA	CSARDEAVAQETQYF	TGCAGTGCTAGAGATGAGGCCGTCGCCCAAGAGACCCAGTACTTC
TRBV5-4	TRBJ1-2	NA	NA	CASPVNYGYTF	TGTGCCAGCCCGGTCAACTATGGCTACACCTTC